The 27 T cell receptor beta chains below come from one sample, sequenced in a study of human T cells and chemical hapten exposure. TCRdb reanalysed the RACE reads using MiXCR and keeps one entry per CDR3 protein. In the table there are about 51,000 distinct CDR3 sequences, about a tenth of which are singletons. Time point in this sample: pre-sensitization, week 0. Treatment here: therapeutic diphenylcyclopropenone sensitization with weekly scalp DPC. Sequences were derived from whole blood, sampled in connection with sensitization to the hapten diphenylcyclopropenone (DPC). These receptors originate from a woman in her thirties or forties with alopecia areata. Some clones in this sample may be carry-over from other donors' samples.

This chain joins TRBV6-1 and TRBJ2-2; 7 bases are shared with TRBD1. V shed 5 bases and J 2 bases; nucleotides not matched to a gene: 14. In germline, CDR1 is MNHNS, CDR2 SASEGT. The CDR3 extends over 18 amino acids. This CDR3 reads CASSPAFWTGPNTGELFF. The CDR3 bases are TGTGCCAGCAGTCCTGCATTTTGGACAGGCCCTAACACCGGGGAGCTGTTTTTT.

Only a few counts were recorded for this clonotype. The rearrangement links TRBV7-7 to TRBJ1-5; D remains ambiguous. The CDR3 has 13 amino acids. Germline lookup yields CDR1 SSHAT and CDR2 FNYEAQ (reference sequence). Trimming stripped 0 bases from V and 4 bases from J, with 4 bases between. The DNA of the CDR3 is TGTGCCAGCAGCTTAGCGGTAAATCAGCCCCAGCATTTT. It codes for CASSLAVNQPQHF.

This clonotype occurred many times. The rearrangement joins TRBV6-2 or TRBV6-3 to TRBJ2-3; D remains ambiguous. Trimming removed 7 bases at V and 3 bases at J, with 17 bases between. This CDR3 region has 15 residues. The germline gives CDR1 MNHEY, CDR2 SVGEGT. The CDR3 is CASTHGAGSTDTQYF. The CDR3 DNA reads TGTGCCAGCACCCACGGAGCAGGTTCTACAGATACGCAGTATTTT.

This clonotype was seen more than once but under ten times. The chain is built from TRBV27 and TRBJ2-5; 10 bases map to TRBD2. V lost 6 bases, J lost 13 bases, and 14 bases stayed unmatched. Germline V gene sequence: CDR1 MNHEY, CDR2 SMNVEV (reference sequence). The CDR3 is 14 residues long. The CDR3 here is CASSRSGGPRYLYF. The CDR3 nucleotides read TGTGCCAGCAGCCGTAGCGGGGGGCCCCGCTACCTGTACTTC.

This clonotype was seen a handful of times. J is TRBJ1-1 and V is TRBV5-1; tentatively, D is TRBD1 (6 bases). Trimming stripped 3 bases from V and 5 bases from J, with 11 bases between. CDR1 and CDR2 from the germline V gene are SGHRS and YFSETQ. The CDR3 has 13 residues. CDR3 nucleotide sequence: TGCGCCAGCAGCTACAGGGAGGGGACTGAAGCTTTCTTT. Encoded protein: CASSYREGTEAFF. The complete variable domain, with remaining parts taken from reference TRBV5-1 and TRBJ1-1, reads KAGVTQTPRYLIKTRGQQVTLSCSPISGHRSVSWYQQTPGQGLQFLFEYFSETQRNKGNFPGRFSGRQFSNSRSEMNVSTLELGDSALYLCASSYREGTEAFFGQGTRLTVV.

This clonotype was found a few times. The chain carries TRBV18 and TRBJ2-6; D call uncertain. Germline values: CDR1 KGHSH, CDR2 LQKENI. This CDR3 comprises 13 residues. V was clipped by 5 bases and J by 0 bases, with 2 bases between them. CDR3 sequence: CASSISGANVLTF. In nucleotides, the CDR3 is TGTGCCAGCTCAATCTCTGGGGCCAACGTCCTGACTTTC.

This clonotype has a handful of counts. V usage is TRBV5-1 and J usage is TRBJ2-1; D not resolved. Trimming left V 4 bases short and J 3 bases short, with 14 bases between. This CDR3 region has 15 residues. CDR1 and CDR2 (germline): SGHRS, YFSETQ. DNA for the CDR3: TGCGCCAGCAGCCTTGATCCGGGCTACTACAATGAGCAGTTCTTC. Translating gives CASSLDPGYYNEQFF.

This clonotype was counted ten times or more. The DNA for the CDR3 is TGTGCCAGCAGACCTAGCGGGGGGGCCCGAGAGACCCAGTACTTC. Protein product: CASRPSGGARETQYF. V is TRBV12-3 or TRBV12-4 and J is TRBJ2-5; 12 bases agree with TRBD2. CDR3 length equals 15 residues. Unmatched junction bases numbered 6, after V lost 6 bases and J lost 4 bases.

In its sample, this clonotype was seen a few times. V usage is TRBV4-3 and J usage is TRBJ2-7, with D tentatively TRBD1 (5 bases). Trimming took off 3 bases at V and 2 bases at J, with 11 bases between the two ends. The CDR3 totals 14 residues. CDR1 is LGHNA and CDR2 is YSLEER in the germline V gene. Written as DNA, the CDR3 is TGCGCCAGCAGCCACGGGCAGGGCACCTACGAGCAGTACTTC. Its translation: CASSHGQGTYEQYF.

This sequence joins TRBV28 and TRBJ1-6; 8 bases map to TRBD1. The CDR3 is 14 amino acids. Per the germline V gene, CDR1 is MDHEN and CDR2 is SYDVKM. The V and J ends lost 5 bases and 10 bases, in that order; junction bases with no gene match: 7. The CDR3 here is CASSLRQGNSPLHF. CDR3 sequence (DNA): TGTGCCAGCAGTCTGAGACAGGGGAACTCACCCCTCCACTTT. The full variable domain, in which reference TRBV28 and TRBJ1-6 provide the parts outside the CDR3, is DVKVTQSSRYLVKRTGEKVFLECVQDMDHENMFWYRQDPGLGLRLIYFSYDVKMKEKGDIPEGYSVSREKKERFSLILESASTNQTSMYLCASSLRQGNSPLHFGNGTRLTVT.

Ten or more counts support this clonotype. This chain connects TRBV10-3 to TRBJ1-2, with D possibly TRBD1 on 5 matching bases. CDR1 and CDR2 (germline): ENHRY, SYGVKD. V was pared by 2 bases and J by 8 bases, with 15 bases between. This CDR3 is 14 amino acids long. The chain's CDR3 is CAISETGEVGGYTF. The CDR3 DNA is TGTGCCATCAGTGAGACGGGGGAGGTCGGCGGCTACACCTTC.

This clonotype came up many times. The chain recombines TRBV7-3 with TRBJ1-1, with TRBD1 as a possible D gene (6 bases). Germline-derived CDR1 and CDR2 are SGHTA and FQGTGA. The CDR3 extends over 15 amino acids. V gave up 5 bases and J gave up 4 bases, with 17 bases separating them. The CDR3 reads CASSPQGRLITEAFF. CDR3 in DNA: TGTGCCAGCAGCCCTCAGGGGCGGTTGATCACTGAAGCTTTCTTT.

This clonotype was seen at least ten times. This sequence joins TRBV5-4 and TRBJ1-4; D perhaps matches TRBD1 (6 bases). Trimming removed 5 bases at V and 4 bases at J, with 15 bases between. Germline-derived CDR1 and CDR2 are SGHNT and YYREEE (reference sequence). This CDR3 spans 15 amino acids. In DNA, the CDR3 is TGTGCCAGCAGTTCCAACAGGGCTCTTAATGAAAAACTGTTTTTT. Translating it yields CASSSNRALNEKLFF.

The table lists this clonotype with many counts. The V call is TRBV5-4, the J call TRBJ1-2, with D tentatively TRBD1 (6 bases). The CDR3 length is 14 residues. Trimming stripped 2 bases from V and 4 bases from J, with 12 bases between. Germline lookup yields CDR1 SGHNT and CDR2 YYREEE (reference sequence). CDR3 nucleotides: TGTGCCAGCAGCTTTCGGACAGAGTTCTATGGCTACACCTTC. It codes for CASSFRTEFYGYTF.

J is TRBJ1-1 and V is TRBV12-3 or TRBV12-4; D is ambiguous. Deletions cut 2 bases from V and 8 bases from J, with 9 bases between. The CDR3 has 12 amino acids. This chain's CDR3 is CASSLRSVEAFF. The CDR3 region has the DNA TGTGCCAGCAGTTTAAGGTCAGTAGAAGCTTTCTTT.

On this clonotype itself: A much larger clone lies a single base off, so this may be a read error. The CDR3 protein is CASSLNSIYEQYF. The DNA for the CDR3 is TGTGCCAGCAGTTTGAACAGTATCTACGAGCAGTACTTC. The chain recombines TRBV12-3 or TRBV12-4 with TRBJ2-7; D gene unclear. The CDR3 is made up of 13 amino acids. The V end lost 3 bases, the J end lost 3 bases, and 9 bases lay between the germline ends.

The table lists this clonotype with many counts. The chain uses TRBV28 and TRBJ2-1, with a weak D call TRBD2 (6 bases). Germline V lookup: CDR1 MDHEN, CDR2 SYDVKM. The CDR3 is made up of 20 amino acids. The V and J ends lost 5 bases and 0 bases respectively, with 26 bases between them. CDR3 protein: CASSPTLGTRAPDSYNEQFF. The CDR3 nucleotides read TGTGCCAGCAGTCCCACCCTCGGGACTCGAGCCCCCGACTCCTACAATGAGCAGTTCTTC.

This clonotype has at least ten counts. The CDR3 nucleotides read TGTGCCAGCAGCTTCCAGGTCGTTAATGAAAAACTGTTTTTT. It specifies CASSFQVVNEKLFF. The rearrangement uses TRBV7-9 and TRBJ1-4; D gene ambiguous. Trimming took 3 bases from V and 4 from J, leaving 9 bases between them. This CDR3 region has 14 residues. Germline V gives CDR1 SEHNR, CDR2 FQNEAQ (reference sequence).

This clonotype was detected many times. V usage is TRBV21-1 and J usage is TRBJ2-3; the tabulated D call, TRBD1, remains unverified against the DNA. TRBV21-1 represents a pseudogene. The CDR3 runs to 12 residues. This CDR3 is CASRYGRNTQYF. The CDR3 nucleotides are TGTGCCAGCAGATATGGGCGGAATACGCAGTATTTT.

This clonotype was counted many times. The chain carries TRBV11-2 and TRBJ2-1; D remains ambiguous. Germline CDR1 SGHAT, CDR2 FQNNGV. CDR3 size: 13 residues. Between the trimmed V and J ends, which lost 5 bases and 9 bases, there was a span of 14 bases. The CDR3 region is CASSISSRSEQFF. CDR3 nucleotide sequence: TGTGCCAGCAGCATTAGTTCTAGGAGTGAGCAGTTCTTC.

This clonotype was seen ten or more times. This rearrangement joins TRBV23-1 to TRBJ2-2; D remains unclear. TRBV23-1 is classed as an ORF, of uncertain function. Trimming removed 6 bases at V and 5 bases at J, with 4 bases between. The CDR3 sequence is 11 residues long. The CDR3 is CASRTTGELFF. CDR3 nucleotides: TGCGCCAGCAGGACGACCGGGGAGCTGTTTTTT.

This clonotype was picked up many times. The chain is built from TRBV18 and TRBJ1-3, with a tentative D call TRBD1 (6 bases). This CDR3 is built from 16 residues. From germline, CDR1 is KGHSH and CDR2 LQKENI. Deletions cut 3 bases from V and 1 base from J, with 13 bases between. In DNA, the CDR3 is TGTGCCAGCTCACCCCCTAACAGGGATTCTGGAAACACCATATATTTT. Translating it yields CASSPPNRDSGNTIYF.

This clonotype has ten or more counts. The chain recombines TRBV20-1 with TRBJ2-3; 8 positions agree with TRBD1. Germline V lookup: CDR1 DFQATT, CDR2 SNEGSKA (reference sequence). This CDR3 has 14 amino acids. V shed 5 bases and J 0 bases; nucleotides not matched to a gene: 4. The chain's CDR3 is CSAFRQGSTDTQYF. CDR3 coding DNA: TGCAGTGCTTTTCGACAGGGGAGCACAGATACGCAGTATTTT.

The rearrangement uses TRBV27 and TRBJ2-7, with 8 bases lining up with TRBD1. With 5 bases clipped from V and 1 base from J, the junction kept 7 bases outside the gene matches. The CDR3 covers 15 residues. Germline V lookup: CDR1 MNHEY, CDR2 SMNVEV (reference sequence). The CDR3 region is CASSRNRGKSYEQYF. The CDR3 nucleotides are TGTGCCAGCAGTAGGAACAGGGGGAAATCCTACGAGCAGTACTTC.

CDR3 protein: CASSLRVDEQYF. Here the CDR3 DNA reads TGTGCCAGCAGCCTCAGGGTTGACGAGCAGTACTTC. The gene calls are TRBV11-2 and TRBJ2-7, with D possibly matching TRBD1 (5 bases). CDR1 is SGHAT, CDR2 FQNNGV, per germline. The length of the CDR3 is 12 residues. V lost 5 bases, J lost 5 bases, and 10 bases lay in between.

This clonotype came up many times. V and J are TRBV2 and TRBJ2-3; D is undetermined. This CDR3 has 13 residues. CDR1 and CDR2 from the germline V gene are SNHLY and FYNNEI. V was pared by 3 bases and J by 2 bases, with 6 bases between. The CDR3 spells CASSESFTDTQYF. The CDR3 DNA sequence: TGTGCCAGCAGTGAGTCCTTCACAGATACGCAGTATTTT.

This clonotype was observed a handful of times. This sequence joins TRBV12-3 or TRBV12-4 and TRBJ2-7; TRBD1 aligns across 7 bases. The CDR3 contains 13 residues. With 6 bases clipped from V and 3 bases from J, the junction kept 5 bases outside the gene matches. The CDR3 region has the DNA TGTGCCAGCAGGACAGGGACCAGCTACGAGCAGTACTTC. Its protein is CASRTGTSYEQYF.